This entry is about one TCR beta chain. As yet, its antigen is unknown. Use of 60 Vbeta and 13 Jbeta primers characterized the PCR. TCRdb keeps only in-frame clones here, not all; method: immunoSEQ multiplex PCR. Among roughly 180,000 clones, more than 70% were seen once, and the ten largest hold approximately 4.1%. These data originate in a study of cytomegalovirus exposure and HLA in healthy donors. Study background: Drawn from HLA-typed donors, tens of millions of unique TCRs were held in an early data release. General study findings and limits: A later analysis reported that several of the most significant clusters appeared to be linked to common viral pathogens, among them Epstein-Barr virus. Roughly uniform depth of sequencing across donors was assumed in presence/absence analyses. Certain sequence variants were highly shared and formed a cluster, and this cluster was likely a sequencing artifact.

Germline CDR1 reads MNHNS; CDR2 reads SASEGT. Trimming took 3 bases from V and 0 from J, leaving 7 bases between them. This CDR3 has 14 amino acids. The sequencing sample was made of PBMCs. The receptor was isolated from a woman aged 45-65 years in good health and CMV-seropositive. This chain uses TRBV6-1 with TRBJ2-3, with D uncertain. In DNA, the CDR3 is TGTGCCAGCAGTGAGTTCCCTAGCACAGATACGCAGTATTTT. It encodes CASSEFPSTDTQYF.